These 5 T cell receptor beta chains were all obtained from the same sample, sequenced in a study of T-cell memory formation after mild COVID-19. TCRdb reprocessed the 5' RACE reads with MiXCR, giving one entry per CDR3 protein. Found here are over 400,000 distinct CDR3 sequences, less than 25% of them singletons; the top ten hold around 12%. The sample taken for sequencing was PBMCs or a T cell subset sorted from them (not recorded which). The receptors here all came from an adult woman who had mild COVID-19 (a few samples of this study predate the infection). Cell type and time point are not known.

The chain uses TRBV7-2 and TRBJ2-1; D may be TRBD2 (5 bases). Germline values: CDR1 SGHTA, CDR2 FQGNSA. CDR3 length: 14 amino acids. The V end was cut by 5 bases, the J end by 6 bases, with 14 bases between. CDR3 sequence (DNA): TGTGCCAGCAGCGCCCGCACTAGTCCCAATGAGCAGTTCTTC. Translating it yields CASSARTSPNEQFF.

This clonotype came up a few times. The chain uses TRBV2 and TRBJ2-2; no clear D gene. The V end was cut by 6 bases, the J end by 6 bases, with 11 bases between. The CDR3 covers 13 residues. CDR1 and CDR2 from the germline V gene are SNHLY and FYNNEI. The CDR3 DNA sequence: TGTGCCAGCAGCATAGGGATAGCCGGGGAGCTGTTTTTT. Its protein product is CASSIGIAGELFF.

The gene calls are TRBV24-1 and TRBJ1-1; D may be TRBD1 (5 bases). The CDR3 runs 14 residues. Germline CDR1 KGHDR, CDR2 SFDVKD. Trimming pared 3 bases from V and 5 bases from J, leaving 12 bases between. The CDR3 reads CATSDGGSTTEAFF. The CDR3 DNA is TGTGCCACCAGTGATGGGGGATCGACGACTGAAGCTTTCTTT.

In this sample, this clonotype turned up a few times. The V gene is TRBV2, the J gene TRBJ2-7; maybe TRBD1 (5 bases). Germline V gene data show CDR1 as SNHLY and CDR2 as FYNNEI. The CDR3 runs to 17 residues. V was cut by 11 bases and J by 2 bases, with 28 bases left in between. Here the CDR3 reads CAVLGQGIDGRTYEQYF. CDR3 nucleotides: TGTGCCGTCCTGGGGCAGGGAATAGACGGCCGGACCTACGAGCAGTACTTC. The full variable domain, in which reference TRBV2 and TRBJ2-7 provide the parts outside the CDR3, is EPEVTQTPSHQVTQMGQEVILRCVPISNHLYFYWYRQILGQKVEFLVSFYNNEISEKSEIFDDQFSVERPDGSNFTLKIRSTKLEDSAMYFCAVLGQGIDGRTYEQYFGPGTRLTVT.

The V and J genes are TRBV7-9 and TRBJ1-1; no reliable D call. Germline V lookup: CDR1 SEHNR, CDR2 FQNEAQ (reference sequence). V dropped 1 base and J dropped 3 bases, with 15 bases sitting between them. The CDR3 runs to 16 residues. CDR3 region: CASSLVARSKHTEAFF. CDR3 in DNA: TGTGCCAGCAGCTTAGTCGCGAGGTCTAAGCACACTGAAGCTTTCTTT. Based on the CDR3 plus reference TRBV7-9 and TRBJ1-1, the full variable domain is DTGVSQNPRHKITKRGQNVTFRCDPISEHNRLYWYRQTLGQGPEFLTYFQNEAQLEKSRLLSDRFSAERPKGSFSTLEIQRTEQGDSAMYLCASSLVARSKHTEAFFGQGTRLTVV.